These 24 T cell receptor beta chains originate from one sample sequenced in a study of blood T cell repertoires in COVID-19 (dated by TCRdb to the early 2020s). The library was built by means of the immunoSEQ multiplex PCR assay. As stored in TCRdb, this immuneACCESS dataset retains in-frame rearrangements with V and J assigned. A fraction of the clones does not appear; measured against another copy, unresolved V genes explain less than half of the discrepancy, and the remainder lacks a known reason. The sample yields about 27,000 clones; approximately 86% were counted once. The ten largest clones add up to about 1.8% of the sample. The specimen sequenced was peripheral blood. Source of these receptors: an older man with active or convalescent COVID-19.

The chain links TRBV24-1 to TRBJ2-2; TRBD2 aligns across 9 bases. J was trimmed by 5 bases and V by 5 bases; bases with no gene match: 11. CDR1 and CDR2 from the germline V gene are KGHDR and SFDVKD. The CDR3 sequence is 17 residues long. This chain's CDR3 is CATSATGASGRTGELFF. The CDR3 DNA reads as TGTGCCACCAGTGCCACCGGCGCGAGCGGGAGGACCGGGGAGCTGTTTTTT.

CDR3 in amino acids: CASSQANFPGQVVETQYF. For the CDR3, the DNA is TGTGCCAGCAGCCAAGCAAATTTTCCGGGACAGGTCGTAGAGACCCAGTACTTC. The J gene is TRBJ2-5, the V gene TRBV3-1 (or the pseudogene TRBV3-2), with 8 bases aligning to TRBD1. This CDR3 spans 18 amino acids. Germline lookup yields CDR1 LGHDT and CDR2 YNNKEL (reference sequence). The V gene end was trimmed by 1 base and the J gene end by 4 bases; junction bases not matched to a gene: 14.

The V and J genes are TRBV27 and TRBJ2-6; 9 bases align to TRBD1. V shed 2 bases, J shed 1 base, and the junction held 3 bases outside the gene matches. The germline CDR1 and CDR2 sequences are MNHEY and SMNVEV (reference sequence). The CDR3 has 17 residues. CDR3 loop: CASSLGTGRSGANVLTF. The CDR3, as DNA: TGTGCCAGCAGTTTAGGGACAGGGCGTTCTGGGGCCAACGTCCTGACTTTC.

V usage is TRBV19 and J usage is TRBJ1-5; D is ambiguous. V was cut by 5 bases and J by 1 base, with 24 bases left in between. This CDR3 has 19 amino acids. Germline values: CDR1 LNHDA, CDR2 SQIVND (reference sequence). The CDR3 region is CASSSSPMGRLGSNQPQHF. The CDR3 DNA reads as TGTGCCAGTAGTTCCTCCCCCATGGGGAGGTTGGGGAGCAATCAGCCCCAGCATTTT.

This chain uses TRBV11-2 with TRBJ1-1, with D tentatively TRBD1 (5 bases). Germline V gives CDR1 SGHAT, CDR2 FQNNGV. The CDR3 runs to 13 residues. Trimming left V 10 bases short and J 6 bases short, with 18 bases between. CDR3 loop: CATRGRGEAEAFF. The CDR3, as DNA: TGTGCCACCCGGGGGAGGGGAGAGGCTGAAGCTTTCTTT.

CDR3 bases: TGTGCCAGCAGCTTAGGCCCCTTGGGGCCCGGGGGGGATACGCAGTATTTT. Translating it yields CASSLGPLGPGGDTQYF. V is TRBV11-3 and J is TRBJ2-3; 7 nucleotides match TRBD2. CDR1 SGHNT and CDR2 YENEEA come from the germline V gene. The CDR3 runs 17 residues. V lost 1 base and J lost 6; bases outside the gene matches: 13.

The rearrangement links TRBV7-8 to TRBJ1-2; 8 bases fit TRBD1. Germline values: CDR1 SGHVS, CDR2 FQNEAQ. The CDR3 is made up of 13 amino acids. The junction had 7 bases not matched to a gene; V was cut back by 5 bases and J by 8 bases. For the CDR3, the DNA is TGTGCCAGCAGCCCGACAGGGGAGGGAGGCTACACCTTC. Its translation is CASSPTGEGGYTF.

The chain is built from TRBV4-2 and TRBJ2-3; 15 bases map to TRBD2. The junction had 6 bases not matched to a gene; V was cut back by 4 bases and J by 4 bases. The length of the CDR3 is 17 residues. The germline CDR1 and CDR2 sequences are LGHNA and YNFKEQ. CDR3 residues: CASSPWTSGGAPDTQYF. In DNA form, the CDR3 reads TGTGCCAGCAGCCCATGGACTAGCGGGGGGGCCCCAGATACGCAGTATTTT.

The chain employs TRBV19 and TRBJ1-1; TRBD1 aligns across 9 bases. V shed 2 bases and J 6 bases; nucleotides not matched to a gene: 4. The germline V gene has CDR1 LNHDA and CDR2 SQIVND (reference sequence). The CDR3 loop spans 14 amino acids. The DNA for the CDR3 is TGTGCCAGTAGTATAACAGGGGGCGAAGCTGAAGCTTTCTTT. Translated, it gives CASSITGGEAEAFF.

The rearrangement uses TRBV29-1 and TRBJ2-7; maybe TRBD1 (6 bases). V lost 0 bases and J 4 bases, leaving 19 bases between the germline ends. The CDR3 sequence is 16 residues long. Germline loops: CDR1 SQVTM, CDR2 ANQGSEA. The CDR3 protein is CSVEDREGGIGYEQYF. CDR3 nucleotides: TGCAGCGTTGAAGATCGGGAAGGGGGAATAGGTTACGAGCAGTACTTC.

This clone has just a few counts. J is TRBJ2-7 and V is TRBV2; TRBD2 matches at 11 bases. This CDR3 contains 14 residues. Trimming at V came to 4 bases and at J to 3 bases, leaving 2 bases not matched to a gene. In germline, CDR1 is SNHLY, CDR2 FYNNEI. The DNA for the CDR3 is TGTGCCAGCAGTGTTACTAGCGGGAGCTACGAGCAGTACTTC. Translated, it gives CASSVTSGSYEQYF. Full variable domain (rest looked up from reference TRBV2 and TRBJ2-7): EPEVTQTPSHQVTQMGQEVILRCVPISNHLYFYWYRQILGQKVEFLVSFYNNEISEKSEIFDDQFSVERPDGSNFTLKIRSTKLEDSAMYFCASSVTSGSYEQYFGPGTRLTVT.

V usage is TRBV29-1 and J usage is TRBJ2-3; a possible D gene is TRBD2 (5 bases). In germline, CDR1 is SQVTM, CDR2 ANQGSEA. V was shortened by 2 bases and J by 3 bases, with 12 bases between the two germline ends. This CDR3 contains 14 residues. Here the CDR3 reads CSVEPSTGTDTQYF. In DNA form, the CDR3 reads TGCAGCGTTGAACCCTCGACGGGGACAGATACGCAGTATTTT.

This sequence joins TRBV6-1 and TRBJ2-4, with TRBD1 as a possible D gene (5 bases). With 1 base removed from V and 1 base from J, the gap between germline ends came to 11 bases. The germline V gene encodes CDR1 MNHNS and CDR2 SASEGT. CDR3 length equals 16 residues. CDR3 loop: CASSEGGARAKNIQYF. The DNA of the CDR3 is TGTGCCAGCAGTGAAGGGGGCGCAAGGGCCAAAAACATTCAGTACTTC.

This clone was observed a few times. This chain joins TRBV2 and TRBJ1-3; TRBD1 might be the D (5 bases). This CDR3 is 13 amino acids long. V was pared by 4 bases and J by 5 bases, with 9 bases between. The germline V gene has CDR1 SNHLY and CDR2 FYNNEI. The CDR3: CASSVSGRNTIYF. As DNA, the CDR3 is TGTGCCAGCAGTGTCTCAGGGAGAAACACCATATATTTT.

Comments on this clone: Compared with germline, one end of the junction differs, possibly owing to a read error. This chain links TRBV4-1 with TRBJ2-3; TRBD2 aligns across 11 bases. CDR1 MGHRA and CDR2 YSYEKL come from the germline V gene. The CDR3 length is 17 residues. The CDR3 nucleotides are TGCGCCAGCAGTCAAGAGAGACTAGCGGGGACTCAGGATACGCAGTATTTT. Translation gives CASSQERLAGTQDTQYF.

The rearrangement joins TRBV9 to TRBJ2-3; tentative D call: TRBD2 (6 bases). The germline V gene encodes CDR1 SGDLS and CDR2 YYNGEE. This CDR3 has 14 residues. The ends were cut back, 0 bases at V and 4 bases at J, with 9 bases in the middle. The DNA for the CDR3 is TGTGCCAGCAGCGTAGCGGGAGTTCCAGATACGCAGTATTTT. This gives the protein CASSVAGVPDTQYF.

CDR3 in amino acids: CASSWTSGSPNEQFF. CDR3 in DNA: TGTGCCAGCAGCTGGACTAGCGGGAGTCCCAATGAGCAGTTCTTC. This rearrangement joins TRBV7-9 to TRBJ2-1, with 13 bases aligning to TRBD2. The CDR3 length is 15 residues. V trimming: 4 bases; J trimming: 6 bases; junction bases outside the gene matches: 3. Looked up from germline, CDR1 is SEHNR and CDR2 is FQNEAQ (reference sequence).

This clone was observed a few times. The chain employs TRBV18 and TRBJ2-7; D perhaps matches TRBD2 (5 bases). This CDR3 is 14 amino acids long. Germline-derived CDR1 and CDR2 are KGHSH and LQKENI. V was clipped by 2 bases and J by 0 bases, with 8 bases between them. The CDR3 sequence is CASSPWRSSYEQYF. The CDR3 bases are TGTGCCAGCTCACCATGGAGGAGCTCCTACGAGCAGTACTTC.

This clone has only one observation. The chain employs TRBV7-9 and TRBJ2-2; 7 positions agree with TRBD2. The germline gives CDR1 SEHNR, CDR2 FQNEAQ (reference sequence). CDR3 length: 19 amino acids. Unmatched junction bases numbered 15, after V lost 4 bases and J lost 1 base. This CDR3 reads CASSSPGGGGLRNTGELFF. In DNA, the CDR3 is TGTGCCAGCAGCTCGCCCGGTGGGGGAGGGCTACGGAACACCGGGGAGCTGTTTTTT.

This sequence joins TRBV11-2 and TRBJ2-2, with D perhaps matching TRBD2 (6 bases). Looked up from germline, CDR1 is SGHAT and CDR2 is FQNNGV. V was clipped by 7 bases and J by 5 bases, with 14 bases between them. This CDR3 region has 14 residues. This chain's CDR3 is CASTERAFTGELFF. CDR3 coding DNA: TGTGCCAGCACCGAGCGGGCTTTTACCGGGGAGCTGTTTTTT.

The rearrangement uses TRBV19 and TRBJ1-1; 7 positions agree with TRBD1. J lost 8 bases, V lost 5 bases, and 8 bases had no gene match. The CDR3 is 13 amino acids. Germline loops: CDR1 LNHDA, CDR2 SQIVND (reference sequence). CDR3 amino acids: CASSRTGDSEAFF. CDR3 DNA sequence: TGTGCCAGTAGTCGCACAGGGGACTCCGAAGCTTTCTTT.

The chain uses TRBV24-1 and TRBJ2-5, with a possible D match to TRBD1 (6 bases). V lost 4 bases, J lost 5 bases, and 13 bases lay in between. The CDR3 covers 14 residues. Germline assignment: CDR1 KGHDR and CDR2 SFDVKD. In DNA form, the CDR3 reads TGTGCCACCAGTGACCAACAGGGTTGGGAGACCCAGTACTTC. It yields the protein CATSDQQGWETQYF.

The chain combines TRBV5-4 with TRBJ2-5; 12 bases match TRBD2. CDR1 and CDR2 from the germline V gene are SGHNT and YYREEE (reference sequence). This CDR3 has 16 amino acids. The trim removed 4 bases at V and 1 base at J, leaving 5 bases unmatched. The CDR3, as DNA: TGTGCCAGCAGCGTCGGACTAGCGGGACTCCAAGAGACCCAGTACTTC. Amino acid sequence: CASSVGLAGLQETQYF.

The rearrangement uses TRBV10-3 and TRBJ1-2; 7 bases line up with TRBD1. Germline loops: CDR1 ENHRY, CDR2 SYGVKD. Germline trimming cut 0 bases from V and 0 bases from J; bases unmatched to any gene: 10. The CDR3 extends over 18 amino acids. The CDR3 sequence: CAISESGSGGRPNYGYTF. CDR3 in DNA: TGTGCCATCAGTGAGTCCGGGTCAGGGGGTAGACCTAACTATGGCTACACCTTC.